This TCR beta chain was sequenced during a study of T-cell reconstitution after alpha-beta-depleted transplantation in children (dated by TCRdb to the mid-2010s). With regard to the full study: Using TCR repertoire profiling, the study followed T-cell immune reconstitution in a quantitative way in children after TCRalphabeta/CD19-depleted allogeneic hematopoietic cell transplantation.

This clonotype was observed a single time. The antigen it binds to is not known. A much larger clone differs from this one at a single base, so this may be a read error. Receptors were amplified or captured by PCR. This sample was sequenced with an Illumina HiSeq 2500. TCR libraries were prepared with molecular barcoding, using unique molecular identifiers to normalize TCRbeta repertoire quantification. The public reads were quality trimmed at Q25 with fastp and then assembled into clones with MiXCR by TCRdb, keeping productive beta chains. CDR3 protein sequences are deduplicated, and each keeps its most common genes and DNA. The sample table shows around 680,000 distinct CDR3 sequences, and 16% are seen once. The ten largest clones capture 0.8% to 1.1% of the sample. CDR1 and CDR2, looked up from the germline V gene, are SGDLS and YYNGEE. Reading from cysteine to phenylalanine, the CDR3 counts 14 amino acids. Solely the CDR3 DNA is kept, with 42 bases framed from the first base.

Specimen: PBMCs from the stem cell graft donor, collected from the stem cell graft. Recombination linked TRBV9 to TRBJ2-5, with the D segment identity uncertain. This TCR derives from a human donor who donated a stem cell graft to a child with acute myeloid leukemia. CDR3 region: CASSVEGHEESQYF. In nucleotide form, the sequence is TGTGCCAGCAGCGTAGAAGGTCATGAAGAGAGCCAGTACTTC.